One and the same sample provided the 30 T cell receptor beta chains below, sequenced in a study of blood T cells in healthy people across ages. The authors ran a second PCR of 7 to 11 cycles using a sample-barcoded 5' primer and a J-beta primer mix. TCRdb itself ran the 5' RACE reads through MiXCR, one entry per CDR3 protein. The sample records approximately 790,000 distinct CDR3 sequences, 62% being singletons. Sequenced input: blood. Receptor source: a man between 25 and 39 years old in good health.

V and J are TRBV30 and TRBJ1-1; 7 positions agree with TRBD1. Germline V gene data show CDR1 as GTSNPN and CDR2 as SVGIG (reference sequence). CDR3 length: 11 amino acids. The junction had 7 bases not matched to a gene; V was cut back by 8 bases and J by 7 bases. The CDR3 sequence: CAHTRGFEAFF. CDR3 nucleotides: TGTGCCCATACCAGGGGGTTTGAAGCTTTCTTT.

The V and J genes are TRBV6-5 and TRBJ2-1, with TRBD1 matching 10 bases. The length of the CDR3 is 17 residues. CDR1 is MNHEY and CDR2 is SVGAGI in the germline V gene. Germline trimming cut 0 bases from V and 2 bases from J; bases unmatched to any gene: 4. Written as DNA, the CDR3 is TGTGCCAGCAGTTACTCGCTTGGACAGGGGGCCTACAATGAGCAGTTCTTC. Translating it yields CASSYSLGQGAYNEQFF.

The genes are TRBV20-1 and TRBJ2-7; 7 bases fit TRBD2. The end of the DNA is better explained by TRBJ2-5, so the J call may be wrong. Germline V CDR1 and CDR2: DFQATT, SNEGSKA (reference sequence). This CDR3 is 15 amino acids long. The CDR3 nucleotides are TGCAGTGCTAGAGCCCCCCGGGGGGTGTGGGAGACCCAGTACTTC. Protein product: CSARAPRGVWETQYF.

This chain connects TRBV24-1 to TRBJ2-1; D remains ambiguous. The CDR3 covers 16 residues. CDR1 is KGHDR and CDR2 is SFDVKD in the germline V gene. V was clipped by 0 bases and J by 1 base, with 9 bases between them. CDR3 loop: CATSDLAADSYNEQFF. As DNA, the CDR3 is TGTGCCACCAGTGATTTGGCGGCGGATTCCTACAATGAGCAGTTCTTC.

This clonotype was observed once. The germline gene is not matched at one end of the junction; a read error may be the cause. V usage is TRBV4-3 and J usage is TRBJ1-4, with TRBD1 matching 8 bases. The length of the CDR3 is 15 residues. From germline, CDR1 is LGHNA and CDR2 YSLEER. CDR3 DNA: TGCGCCAGCGGCCAGAACAGGGGGTTGAATGAAAAACTGTTTTTT. This sequence encodes CASGQNRGLNEKLFF.

The chain links TRBV27 to TRBJ1-1; 8 bases line up with TRBD1. Germline lookup yields CDR1 MNHEY and CDR2 SMNVEV (reference sequence). CDR3 length equals 14 residues. The V gene end was trimmed by 6 bases and the J gene end by 3 bases; junction bases not matched to a gene: 6. This chain's CDR3 is CASRAGGGHTEAFF. The CDR3 DNA reads as TGTGCCAGCAGAGCAGGGGGCGGGCACACTGAAGCTTTCTTT.

The chain is built from TRBV28 and TRBJ2-4; TRBD2 matches at 12 bases. Gene TRBJ2-7 matches the end of the DNA better, so the J call may be wrong. Germline-derived CDR1 and CDR2 are MDHEN and SYDVKM. The CDR3 has 18 amino acids. Here the CDR3 DNA reads TGTGCCAGCAGATCCGGGACTAGCGGGCGCCCGAACTCCTACGAGCAGTACTTC. It is translated as CASRSGTSGRPNSYEQYF.

Ten or more counts support this clonotype. V usage is TRBV9 and J usage is TRBJ2-7, with 10 bases fitting TRBD1. Trimming took 3 bases from V and 3 from J; bases not matched to a gene: 0. The CDR3 sequence is 13 residues long. Germline values: CDR1 SGDLS, CDR2 YYNGEE. CDR3 protein: CASSGTGGYEQYF. The CDR3 DNA is TGTGCCAGCAGCGGGACAGGGGGCTACGAGCAGTACTTC.

Concerning this clonotype itself: Mismatch with germline at one junction end may stem from a read error. The V call is TRBV4-3, the J call TRBJ2-1; D not certain. This CDR3 contains 13 residues. Looked up from germline, CDR1 is LGHNA and CDR2 is YSLEER. The chain's CDR3 is CASIQEPPAPQFF. CDR3 nucleotide sequence: TGCGCCAGCATCCAAGAACCCCCGGCACCGCAGTTCTTC.

V and J are TRBV10-3 and TRBJ2-7; 7 nucleotides line up with TRBD1. The CDR3 is 12 residues long. Per germline, CDR1 ENHRY and CDR2 SYGVKD. J lost 3 bases, V lost 6 bases, and 2 bases had no gene match. This CDR3 reads CAISQGDYEQYF. The CDR3 DNA reads as TGTGCCATCAGCCAGGGGGACTACGAGCAGTACTTC.

The chain combines TRBV6-5 with TRBJ2-3, with 10 positions matching TRBD2. Germline CDR1 MNHEY, CDR2 SVGAGI. The ends lost 6 bases at V and 3 bases at J; junction bases unmatched: 6. CDR3 length equals 15 residues. The CDR3: CASRRAGGPTDTQYF. As DNA, the CDR3 is TGTGCCAGCAGACGAGCGGGGGGGCCGACAGATACGCAGTATTTT.

V is TRBV20-1 and J is TRBJ2-5; D is possibly TRBD2 (6 bases). CDR1 and CDR2 (germline): DFQATT, SNEGSKA (reference sequence). The CDR3 has 14 residues. V gave up 0 bases and J gave up 4 bases, with 12 bases separating them. CDR3 loop: CSARDPSGRETQYF. CDR3 nucleotides: TGCAGTGCTAGAGATCCGAGCGGGCGAGAGACCCAGTACTTC.

The rearrangement joins TRBV20-1 to TRBJ2-3, with 7 bases aligning to TRBD2. Per the germline V gene, CDR1 is DFQATT and CDR2 is SNEGSKA (reference sequence). V was clipped by 3 bases and J by 3 bases; unmatched bases: 3. The CDR3 runs to 13 residues. In DNA, the CDR3 is TGCAGTGCTAGGAGCGGGGTAACAGATACGCAGTATTTT. Amino acids: CSARSGVTDTQYF.

V usage is TRBV29-1 and J usage is TRBJ2-1; 14 bases match TRBD2. The V gene's germline CDR1 is SQVTM and CDR2 ANQGSEA. After removal of 3 bases from V and 4 bases from J, the junction contained 5 bases not matched to a gene. This CDR3 contains 16 residues. The CDR3 spells CSVDRTSGGLYNEQFF. The CDR3 bases are TGCAGCGTTGACCGGACTAGCGGGGGGCTGTACAATGAGCAGTTCTTC.

V and J are TRBV9 and TRBJ1-2, with D tentatively TRBD1 (5 bases). Germline-derived CDR1 and CDR2 are SGDLS and YYNGEE. This CDR3 is 14 amino acids long. V gave up 3 bases and J gave up 2 bases, with 11 bases separating them. The CDR3 reads CASSAGPANYGYTF. DNA of the CDR3: TGTGCCAGCAGCGCGGGACCGGCGAACTATGGCTACACCTTC.

V and J are TRBV9 and TRBJ2-3; possible D gene TRBD2, 6 bases. The germline CDR1 and CDR2 sequences are SGDLS and YYNGEE. This CDR3 has 13 residues. Deletions cut 4 bases from V and 11 bases from J, with 17 bases between. Here the CDR3 reads CASSHRRDGRQYF. The DNA for the CDR3 is TGTGCCAGCAGCCACAGGAGGGACGGGAGGCAGTATTTT.

This clonotype was detected only a few times. CDR3 loop: CASSSDRAGPYEQYF. The DNA for the CDR3 is TGTGCCAGCAGCTCGGACAGGGCAGGACCCTACGAGCAGTACTTC. The chain recombines TRBV7-6 with TRBJ2-7; 8 bases agree with TRBD1. This CDR3 region has 15 residues. Trimming at V came to 4 bases and at J to 2 bases, leaving 7 bases not matched to a gene. Germline-derived CDR1 and CDR2 are SGHVS and FNYEAQ.

The V call is TRBV9, the J call TRBJ2-1; D might be TRBD1 (6 bases). Germline V gene data show CDR1 as SGDLS and CDR2 as YYNGEE. Deletions cut 0 bases from V and 0 bases from J, with 10 bases between. This CDR3 is built from 16 residues. In nucleotides, the CDR3 is TGTGCCAGCAGCGTAGTGGGGACAAACTCCTACAATGAGCAGTTCTTC. Its translation: CASSVVGTNSYNEQFF. Looking up the rest from reference TRBV9 and TRBJ2-1 gives the full variable domain: DSGVTQTPKHLITATGQRVTLRCSPRSGDLSVYWYQQSLDQGLQFLIQYYNGEERAKGNILERFSAQQFPDLHSELNLSSLELGDSALYFCASSVVGTNSYNEQFFGPGTRLTVL.

The genes are TRBV24-1 and TRBJ2-3; D uncertain. Trimming cost V 6 bases and J 7 bases, with 7 bases left between them. CDR1 KGHDR and CDR2 SFDVKD come from the germline V gene. The CDR3 runs 11 residues. CDR3 in amino acids: CATSSENTQYF. Written as DNA, the CDR3 is TGTGCCACCAGTAGTGAGAATACGCAGTATTTT.

The rearrangement links TRBV7-2 to TRBJ2-1; no reliable D call. From germline, CDR1 is SGHTA and CDR2 FQGNSA. The CDR3 contains 15 residues. V gave up 3 bases and J gave up 4 bases, with 13 bases separating them. CDR3 sequence reads: CASSFSFPGYNEQFF. The DNA of the CDR3 is TGTGCCAGCAGCTTTTCCTTCCCTGGGTACAATGAGCAGTTCTTC.

V gene TRBV6-4 combines with J gene TRBJ2-7, with TRBD1 matching over 8 bases. CDR3 length: 15 residues. The germline V gene has CDR1 MRHNA and CDR2 SNTAGT. The junction had 4 bases not matched to a gene; V was cut back by 0 bases and J by 3 bases. The CDR3 DNA reads TGTGCCAGCAGTGACTCGGGACAGGTGAACTACGAGCAGTACTTC. Encoded protein: CASSDSGQVNYEQYF.

This rearrangement joins TRBV7-3 to TRBJ2-4; 9 positions agree with TRBD1. With the DNA end fitting TRBJ2-7 better, the J assignment may be wrong. Germline assignment: CDR1 SGHTA and CDR2 FQGTGA. The CDR3 totals 15 residues. The CDR3 protein is CASSLTGGQGYEQYF. CDR3 bases: TGTGCCAGCAGCTTAACGGGGGGACAGGGCTACGAGCAGTACTTC.

This chain joins TRBV14 and TRBJ2-3; D is undetermined. V was cut by 1 base and J by 1 base, with 9 bases left in between. Germline V gene sequence: CDR1 SGHDN, CDR2 FVKESK. The CDR3 contains 15 residues. The CDR3 sequence is CASSQGSWGTDTQYF. Written as DNA, the CDR3 is TGTGCCAGCAGCCAAGGCAGCTGGGGCACAGATACGCAGTATTTT.

Here the CDR3 DNA reads TGCGCCAGCAGCCGGGGGAGCGCTGAAGCTTTCTTT. Amino acids: CASSRGSAEAFF. The V call is TRBV4-1, the J call TRBJ1-1, with D maybe TRBD1 (5 bases). The V and J ends lost 4 bases and 6 bases respectively, with 9 bases between them. The length of the CDR3 is 12 residues. Germline V gene lookup returns CDR1 MGHRA and CDR2 YSYEKL.

The rearrangement links TRBV6-2 or TRBV6-3 to TRBJ2-3; 8 bases fit TRBD2. CDR1 and CDR2 from the germline V gene are MNHEY and SVGEGT. The CDR3 covers 15 residues. The V segment lost 2 bases and the J segment 2 bases; nucleotides outside the gene matches: 3. DNA for the CDR3: TGTGCCAGCAGTTACAAGCGGGGGAACACAGATACGCAGTATTTT. Translating it yields CASSYKRGNTDTQYF.

V and J are TRBV15 and TRBJ2-5, with TRBD1 identical over 7 bases. Germline V gene sequence: CDR1 LNHNV, CDR2 YYDKDF (reference sequence). Losses at the gene ends were 3 bases for V and 0 bases for J; bases not matched to a gene: 4. CDR3 size: 15 residues. CDR3 sequence (DNA): TGTGCCACCAGCAGTAGACAGGGAAACCAAGAGACCCAGTACTTC. It is translated as CATSSRQGNQETQYF. The full variable domain, in which reference TRBV15 and TRBJ2-5 provide the parts outside the CDR3, is DAMVIQNPRYQVTQFGKPVTLSCSQTLNHNVMYWYQQKSSQAPKLLFHYYDKDFNNEADTPDNFQSRRPNTSFCFLDIRSPGLGDTAMYLCATSSRQGNQETQYFGPGTRLLVL.

V is TRBV24-1 and J is TRBJ2-5, with D unclear. Deletions cut 3 bases from V and 1 base from J, with 5 bases between. Per germline, CDR1 KGHDR and CDR2 SFDVKD. The CDR3 runs to 13 residues. The CDR3 DNA follows: TGTGCCACCAGTGATAGGGTCCAAGAGACCCAGTACTTC. Translating gives CATSDRVQETQYF.

In DNA form, the CDR3 reads TGTGCCAGCAGTTACCCAAAATCCTATGGGCAGGGCGAGAGATATGAGCAGTTCTTC. Translating gives CASSYPKSYGQGERYEQFF. J is TRBJ2-1 and V is TRBV6-5, with D possibly matching TRBD1 (5 bases). Germline CDR1 MNHEY, CDR2 SVGAGI. The V gene lost 2 bases and the J gene lost 8 bases, with 28 bases spanning the gap. The length of the CDR3 is 19 residues.

V usage is TRBV20-1 and J usage is TRBJ2-1; 8 nucleotides agree with TRBD2. With V trimmed by 3 bases and J by 3 bases, 7 bases remained unmatched. This CDR3 region has 15 residues. Germline lookup yields CDR1 DFQATT and CDR2 SNEGSKA (reference sequence). The CDR3 reads CSASPQRGIYNEQFF. CDR3 bases: TGCAGTGCTAGCCCCCAGCGGGGGATCTACAATGAGCAGTTCTTC.

The chain combines TRBV12-3 or TRBV12-4 with TRBJ1-2; 8 bases are shared with TRBD1. V dropped 4 bases and J dropped 5; count of bases not matched to a gene: 9. The CDR3 has 15 amino acids. CDR3 amino acids: CASSSRTGLEYGYTF. CDR3 sequence (DNA): TGTGCCAGCAGTTCCCGGACAGGGTTAGAGTATGGCTACACCTTC.